Presented here are 15 T cell receptor beta chains from one specimen sequenced in a study of cytomegalovirus exposure and HLA in healthy donors. The PCR made use of 60 Vbeta and 13 Jbeta primers. Profiling relied on immunoSEQ multiplex PCR, and the TCRdb table lists in-frame clones only, not all of them. The sample contains around 99,000 clones, 60% to 80% of which appear only once. The sequencing sample was made of PBMCs. Receptors were obtained from a man between 18 and 29 years old in good health and CMV-seronegative.

The chain combines TRBV9 with TRBJ2-7, with TRBD2 matching 9 bases. The CDR3 runs 16 residues. Germline values: CDR1 SGDLS, CDR2 YYNGEE. V gave up 0 bases and J gave up 2 bases; unmatched junction bases: 6. The CDR3 loop is CASSVAGSGGPYEQYF. The DNA for the CDR3 is TGTGCCAGCAGCGTAGCGGGCAGCGGGGGGCCCTACGAGCAGTACTTC.

The chain links TRBV15 to TRBJ2-7; 8 bases align to TRBD1. This CDR3 has 15 residues. Losses at the gene ends were 1 base for V and 8 bases for J; bases not matched to a gene: 10. Per the germline V gene, CDR1 is LNHNV and CDR2 is YYDKDF (reference sequence). The CDR3 is CATSRVAGRGQQQYF. The CDR3 bases are TGTGCCACCAGCAGAGTTGCGGGCAGGGGGCAACAGCAGTACTTC.

The CDR3 is CASSQDYSNTEAFF. CDR3 DNA: TGTGCCAGCAGCCAAGATTACTCGAACACTGAAGCTTTCTTT. This chain uses TRBV14 with TRBJ1-1; D is uncertain. Per the germline V gene, CDR1 is SGHDN and CDR2 is FVKESK. V gave up 0 bases and J gave up 1 base, with 6 bases separating them. The CDR3 runs to 14 residues.

The chain links TRBV20-1 to TRBJ2-5, with no clear D. Germline V gene data show CDR1 as DFQATT and CDR2 as SNEGSKA (reference sequence). The CDR3 has 10 residues. Trimming took off 5 bases at V and 5 bases at J, with 6 bases between the two ends. CDR3 amino acids: CSARSETQYF. CDR3 DNA sequence: TGCAGTGCTCGCAGTGAGACCCAGTACTTC.

This clone showed up just a few times. The V call is TRBV2, the J call TRBJ2-7; 7 nucleotides agree with TRBD1. Germline V gene lookup returns CDR1 SNHLY and CDR2 FYNNEI. The CDR3 consists of 16 residues. The trim removed 4 bases at V and 1 base at J, leaving 10 bases unmatched. Written as DNA, the CDR3 is TGTGCCAGCAGTGCACGCGACAGGGTAGGTTCCTACGAGCAGTACTTC. Protein product: CASSARDRVGSYEQYF. Full variable domain (outside the CDR3, taken from reference TRBV2 and TRBJ2-7): EPEVTQTPSHQVTQMGQEVILRCVPISNHLYFYWYRQILGQKVEFLVSFYNNEISEKSEIFDDQFSVERPDGSNFTLKIRSTKLEDSAMYFCASSARDRVGSYEQYFGPGTRLTVT.

This clone was detected only once. The chain combines TRBV7-8 with TRBJ1-1, with 9 nucleotides matching TRBD1. Unmatched junction bases numbered 13, after V lost 10 bases and J lost 10 bases. The germline V gene has CDR1 SGHVS and CDR2 FQNEAQ. This CDR3 has 13 amino acids. The CDR3 nucleotides are TGTGCCACATATACACAGGGGGCGGCCGGAGCTTTCTTT. Translation gives CATYTQGAAGAFF.

The chain links TRBV5-1 to TRBJ2-5, with 16 bases matching TRBD2. Trimming cost V 1 base and J 2 bases; bases outside gene matches: 14. The CDR3 totals 21 residues. Per germline, CDR1 SGHRS and CDR2 YFSETQ. In nucleotides, the CDR3 is TGCGCCAGCAGCTTGCCCGCTATGGGACTAGCGGGGGGGCCAGGGCAAGAGACCCAGTACTTC. It yields the protein CASSLPAMGLAGGPGQETQYF.

This clone was picked up a small number of times. Here the CDR3 reads CASSISGQSAEQYF. The CDR3 DNA reads as TGTGCCAGTAGTATCTCGGGACAATCCGCGGAGCAGTACTTC. The V and J genes are TRBV19 and TRBJ2-7; TRBD1 is a possible D gene (6 bases). Germline assignment: CDR1 LNHDA and CDR2 SQIVND (reference sequence). Trimming stripped 3 bases from V and 7 bases from J, with 16 bases between. CDR3 length equals 14 residues.

The genes are TRBV4-1 and TRBJ1-1; D is perhaps TRBD1 (5 bases). Germline loops: CDR1 MGHRA, CDR2 YSYEKL. V was cut by 0 bases and J by 2 bases, with 13 bases left in between. CDR3 length: 16 residues. CDR3 nucleotide sequence: TGCGCCAGCAGCCAAGATATACAGGCTAAAAACACTGAAGCTTTCTTT. This codes for CASSQDIQAKNTEAFF.

The J gene is TRBJ1-2, the V gene TRBV27; 8 positions match TRBD1. V gave up 6 bases and J gave up 2 bases; unmatched junction bases: 8. CDR3 length: 15 residues. CDR1 is MNHEY and CDR2 is SMNVEV in the germline V gene (reference sequence). The CDR3 loop is CASRETTGVNYGYTF. The CDR3 region has the DNA TGTGCCAGCAGAGAGACGACAGGGGTGAACTATGGCTACACCTTC.

This clone was found a few times. The chain carries TRBV5-1 and TRBJ1-1, with TRBD1 as a possible D gene (6 bases). Germline V gene data show CDR1 as SGHRS and CDR2 as YFSETQ. The germline V and J ends were trimmed by 4 bases and 5 bases, with 15 bases remaining between them. The CDR3 runs 14 residues. CDR3 residues: CASSPAGARTEAFF. CDR3 nucleotide sequence: TGCGCCAGCAGCCCGGCGGGGGCAAGGACTGAAGCTTTCTTT.

This chain connects TRBV29-1 to TRBJ2-7, with D possibly TRBD1 on 5 matching bases. Germline CDR1 SQVTM, CDR2 ANQGSEA. The CDR3 contains 14 residues. Trimming pared 8 bases from V and 0 bases from J, leaving 17 bases between. CDR3 sequence reads: CSYINRTTSYEQYF. The CDR3 DNA is TGCAGCTACATCAATCGGACAACCTCCTACGAGCAGTACTTC.

V is TRBV5-1 and J is TRBJ2-1; 15 bases agree with TRBD2. Germline CDR1 SGHRS, CDR2 YFSETQ. After removal of 4 bases from V and 5 bases from J, the junction contained 10 bases not matched to a gene. The CDR3 covers 18 residues. The CDR3 DNA reads TGCGCCAGCAGCGGCGGACTAGCGGGGGGGCCAAGCAACAATGAGCAGTTCTTC. This codes for CASSGGLAGGPSNNEQFF.

CDR3: CAISESELADLGTQYF. CDR3 in DNA: TGTGCCATCAGTGAGTCAGAACTAGCGGACCTCGGGACCCAGTACTTC. This rearrangement joins TRBV10-3 to TRBJ2-5, with 8 bases matching TRBD2. Germline CDR1 is ENHRY and CDR2 is SYGVKD. The CDR3 has 16 amino acids. V trimming: 0 bases; J trimming: 7 bases; junction bases outside the gene matches: 10.

This clone was found a few times. The chain is built from TRBV25-1 and TRBJ1-1; 7 bases line up with TRBD1. The germline CDR1 and CDR2 sequences are MGHDK and SYGVNS. The CDR3 runs to 13 residues. With 6 bases clipped from V and 3 bases from J, the junction kept 4 bases outside the gene matches. The CDR3 sequence is CASSMTGHTEAFF. The CDR3 DNA reads TGTGCCAGCAGCATGACAGGGCACACTGAAGCTTTCTTT.